This T cell receptor beta chain was sequenced in a study of regulatory T cells in long-lasting Graves disease. Deletions cut 7 bases from V and 5 bases from J, with 17 bases between. Germline-derived CDR1 and CDR2 are LGHNA and YNFKEQ. This CDR3 is built from 14 residues. This clonotype was observed a few times. The antigen is undetermined. Building the TCR beta libraries relied on iRepertoire HTBI primers, and CDR3 regions underwent Arm-PCR. Source study methods: Gene usage covered about 62 TRBV and 14 to 15 TRBJ segments. TCRdb itself ran the multiplex PCR reads through MiXCR, one entry per CDR3 protein. These V and J calls rely on TCRdb rather than the paper's analysis. Of about 620,000 distinct CDR3 sequences listed, about 15% are singletons. Study-wide findings and caveats: Persistent Graves' patients showed less TCR diversity than newly diagnosed patients showed.

Time point reported: newly diagnosed GD, antithyroid drugs for less than 3 months. Making the TCR library involved RNA that had been extracted from PBMCs. The sample was also linked to a second study, of T cells in Graves' hyperthyroidism and ophthalmopathy.

This TCR was recovered from a woman in her 30s with Graves disease. V usage is TRBV4-2 and J usage is TRBJ2-5; D possibly uses TRBD1 or TRBD2 (6 bases each). Sequenced here: peripheral blood mononuclear cells (PBMCs), sampled at new diagnosis, from a patient treated with antithyroid drugs. The CDR3 sequence: CASTTGAGGETQYF. The CDR3 DNA is TGTGCCAGCACCACGGGGGCCGGAGGGGAGACCCAGTACTTC.